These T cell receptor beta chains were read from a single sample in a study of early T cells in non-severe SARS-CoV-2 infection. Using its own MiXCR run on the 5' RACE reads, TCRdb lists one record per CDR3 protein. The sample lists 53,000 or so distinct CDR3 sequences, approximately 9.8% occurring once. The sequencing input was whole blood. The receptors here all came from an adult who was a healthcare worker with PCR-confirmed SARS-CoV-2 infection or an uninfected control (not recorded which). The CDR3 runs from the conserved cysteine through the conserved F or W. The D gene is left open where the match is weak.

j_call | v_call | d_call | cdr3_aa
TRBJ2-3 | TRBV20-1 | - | CSAKTPFARGGWDTQYF
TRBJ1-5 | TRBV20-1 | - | CSARRDSNQPQHF
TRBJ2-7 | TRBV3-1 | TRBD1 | CASSPGQGRREQYF
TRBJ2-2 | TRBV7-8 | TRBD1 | CASSTRTGANTGELFF
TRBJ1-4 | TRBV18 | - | CASSPSLGATNEKLFF
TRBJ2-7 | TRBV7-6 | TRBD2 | CASSLEGLAGARGYEQYF
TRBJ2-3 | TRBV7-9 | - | CASSSDEGSRDTQYF
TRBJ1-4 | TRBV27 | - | CASPAGKLFF
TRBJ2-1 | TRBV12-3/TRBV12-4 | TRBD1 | CASSLWGQVSYNEQFF
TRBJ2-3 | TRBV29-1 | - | CSVGVGGGDTQYF
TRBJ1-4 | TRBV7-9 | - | CASSPPRGGDEEKLFF
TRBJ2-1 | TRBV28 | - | CASRLAGPEQFF
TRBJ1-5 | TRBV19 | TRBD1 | CASSSDRDYSNQPQHF
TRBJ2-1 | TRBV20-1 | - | CSGERTTSYNEQFF
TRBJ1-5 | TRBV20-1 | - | CSARRTENQPQHF
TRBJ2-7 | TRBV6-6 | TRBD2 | CASSSPGLQYEQYF
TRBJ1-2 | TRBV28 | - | CASSARFSNYGYTF
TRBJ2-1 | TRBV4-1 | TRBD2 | CASRRSLAGGNEQFF
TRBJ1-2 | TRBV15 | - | CATSRDRYGYTF
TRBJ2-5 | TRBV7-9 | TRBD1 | CASSGQGRETQYF
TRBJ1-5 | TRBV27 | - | CASSDSNQPQHF
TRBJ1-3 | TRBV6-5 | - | CASSYSSGHGNTIYF
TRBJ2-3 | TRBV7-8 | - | CASSGESADTQYF
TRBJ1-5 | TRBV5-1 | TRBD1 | CASSPGTGRSEPQHF
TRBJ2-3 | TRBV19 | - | CASTGGPAIRTDTQYF
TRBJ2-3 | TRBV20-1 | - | CSARDPKGQKDTQYF
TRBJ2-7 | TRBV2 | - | CASSEPPFQYF
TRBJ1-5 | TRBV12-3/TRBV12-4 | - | CASSLLQGGNQPQHF
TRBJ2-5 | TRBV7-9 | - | CASGREGLARLVF